Reported below is one T cell receptor (beta chain). The same CDR3 also results from other DNA sequences found in this sample. The CDR3 is 14 residues long. Germline V gives CDR1 SGHDT, CDR2 YYEEEE. V dropped 2 bases and J dropped 2 bases, with 7 bases sitting between them. This sample is part of a study of blood T cell repertoires in COVID-19. Followed longitudinally, the Seattle patients had been enrolled during active infection. Clones were read by immunoSEQ multiplex PCR, and TCRdb kept only the in-frame ones, dropping some. Found here are under 350,000 clones, nearly 90% of them singletons; the top ten hold 1.5% to 2%.

This clonotype was obtained from a woman in her twenties or thirties with COVID-19, enrolled during active disease. The source material was peripheral blood. The J gene is TRBJ2-2, the V gene TRBV5-6; possibly TRBD2 for D (6 bases). The CDR3 protein is CASSLAGNTGELFF. For the CDR3, the DNA is TGTGCCAGCAGCTTAGCGGGCAACACCGGGGAGCTGTTTTTT.